Listed here are 14 T cell receptor beta chains from one sample, sequenced in a study of blood T cell repertoires in COVID-19. The data were produced by immunoSEQ multiplex PCR, yet TCRdb's version contains in-frame clones alone and is incomplete. The profile covers about 310,000 clones, with 90% appearing a single time and around 4.4% taken by the ten largest. Sequenced input: PBMCs or T cells enriched from blood (not recorded which). These receptors all stem from a woman aged 18-35 years with acute COVID-19.

The J gene is TRBJ2-7, the V gene TRBV5-1; 10 positions match TRBD2. The CDR3 loop spans 18 amino acids. Trimming at V came to 4 bases and at J to 0 bases, leaving 13 bases not matched to a gene. Germline-derived CDR1 and CDR2 are SGHRS and YFSETQ. CDR3 loop: CASSPRPTSGISSYEQYF. The CDR3 DNA follows: TGCGCCAGCAGCCCCCGCCCCACTAGCGGGATAAGCTCCTACGAGCAGTACTTC.

This sequence joins TRBV7-8 and TRBJ1-5; no definite D call. Deletions cut 1 base from V and 7 bases from J, with 8 bases between. The germline V gene has CDR1 SGHVS and CDR2 FQNEAQ. This CDR3 region has 13 residues. CDR3 sequence: CASSLGGRQPQHF. The CDR3 coding sequence is TGTGCCAGCAGCTTAGGAGGGAGACAGCCCCAGCATTTT.

A few counts support this clone. V gene TRBV2 combines with J gene TRBJ1-5; 8 bases agree with TRBD1. V shed 8 bases, J shed 0 bases, and the junction held 9 bases outside the gene matches. This CDR3 has 16 residues. The germline V gene encodes CDR1 SNHLY and CDR2 FYNNEI. The CDR3 protein is CASWTGILDSNQPQHF. The CDR3 DNA reads TGTGCCAGCTGGACAGGGATTCTGGATAGCAATCAGCCCCAGCATTTT.

This clone has only one observation. V usage is TRBV7-9 and J usage is TRBJ2-1; no definite D call. CDR3 length: 14 residues. Germline CDR1 and CDR2: SEHNR and FQNEAQ (reference sequence). V lost 2 bases, J lost 7 bases, and 12 bases lay in between. CDR3 in amino acids: CASSLQATINEQFF. CDR3 nucleotides: TGTGCCAGCAGCTTACAGGCGACCATTAATGAGCAGTTCTTC.

V usage is TRBV28 and J usage is TRBJ2-3; TRBD1 matches at 9 bases. Germline CDR1 is MDHEN and CDR2 is SYDVKM. CDR3 length: 17 amino acids. Trimming cost V 4 bases and J 0 bases; bases outside gene matches: 8. The CDR3 DNA reads TGTGCCAGCAGTTACGGGACAGGGACGAGGAGCACAGATACGCAGTATTTT. This gives the protein CASSYGTGTRSTDTQYF.

This clone was seen just once. DNA of the CDR3: TGTGCCAGCAGGTCCCCGGCTGACTACACAGATACGCAGTATTTT. This translates into CASRSPADYTDTQYF. The chain has TRBV28 and TRBJ2-3, with TRBD2 as a possible D gene (5 bases). V gave up 6 bases and J gave up 2 bases, with 15 bases separating them. From germline, CDR1 is MDHEN and CDR2 SYDVKM. This CDR3 is 15 amino acids long.

The chain recombines TRBV14 with TRBJ2-3; 9 bases match TRBD1. Germline V CDR1 and CDR2: SGHDN, FVKESK. V was pared by 4 bases and J by 4 bases, with 9 bases of the junction left unmatched. The CDR3 spans 16 residues. The CDR3 spells CASSPQGALKADTQYF. The DNA of the CDR3 is TGTGCCAGCAGCCCACAGGGGGCGCTAAAAGCAGATACGCAGTATTTT.

This rearrangement joins TRBV7-9 to TRBJ1-1; TRBD1 matches 10 bases. V lost 5 bases, J lost 4 bases, and 13 bases stayed unmatched. There are 17 residues in the CDR3. CDR1 is SEHNR, CDR2 FQNEAQ, per germline (reference sequence). CDR3 sequence: CASSTPGQGKGGTEAFF. In DNA, the CDR3 is TGTGCCAGCAGCACACCGGGACAGGGGAAGGGAGGCACTGAAGCTTTCTTT.

This clone occurred once. The rearrangement links TRBV28 to TRBJ1-2, with 7 bases fitting TRBD1. V was clipped by 4 bases and J by 8 bases; unmatched bases: 13. From germline, CDR1 is MDHEN and CDR2 SYDVKM. The CDR3 is 15 residues long. Written as DNA, the CDR3 is TGTGCCAGCAGTTCCCCCTCTCAGGGGGACGAAGGCTACACCTTC. Translated: CASSSPSQGDEGYTF.

This clone was counted only a few times. This chain joins TRBV6-5 and TRBJ1-3, with 7 bases identical to TRBD1. Germline V gene sequence: CDR1 MNHEY, CDR2 SVGAGI. The CDR3 is made up of 14 amino acids. Trimming removed 7 bases from V and 4 bases from J; junction bases left unmatched: 7. CDR3 loop: CASNLDRAGNTIYF. DNA for the CDR3: TGTGCCAGCAATCTTGACAGGGCCGGAAACACCATATATTTT.

In its sample, this clone was seen once. The V gene is TRBV28, the J gene TRBJ2-3; a weak D match, TRBD2 (5 bases). Germline-derived CDR1 and CDR2 are MDHEN and SYDVKM. The CDR3 has 13 amino acids. V lost 6 bases and J 1 base, leaving 8 bases between the germline ends. CDR3 sequence (DNA): TGTGCCAGCAGGAGGGCCGGCACAGATACGCAGTATTTT. This translates into CASRRAGTDTQYF.

The chain has TRBV10-1 and TRBJ1-2, with D uncertain. V was pared by 10 bases and J by 4 bases, with 22 bases between. The CDR3 consists of 15 residues. Germline CDR1 WNHNN, CDR2 SYGVQD (reference sequence). Here the CDR3 DNA reads TGCGCCATCCGGGTCCCTCTTTACTTACCCTATGGCTACACCTTC. This encodes CAIRVPLYLPYGYTF.

This sequence joins TRBV2 and TRBJ2-7, with a possible D match to TRBD2 (5 bases). This CDR3 has 13 amino acids. The V end was cut by 6 bases, the J end by 3 bases, with 12 bases between. From germline, CDR1 is SNHLY and CDR2 FYNNEI. CDR3 protein: CASRVSVDYEQYF. CDR3 nucleotide sequence: TGTGCCAGCAGGGTTAGCGTGGACTACGAGCAGTACTTC.

A few counts support this clone. This chain connects TRBV29-1 to TRBJ2-7; 8 bases are shared with TRBD2. V lost 7 bases, J lost 11 bases, and 7 bases stayed unmatched. The CDR3 contains 10 residues. Germline V CDR1 and CDR2: SQVTM, ANQGSEA. The CDR3 sequence: CSARGEREYF. DNA of the CDR3: TGCAGCGCGCGGGGGGAACGCGAGTACTTC.